The sequence of this T cell receptor (beta chain) was determined in a study of cytomegalovirus exposure and HLA in healthy donors. This clone was counted between two and nine times. The PCR had 60 Vbeta and 13 Jbeta primers. Assay: immunoSEQ multiplex PCR; the TCRdb copy retains only in-frame clones and omits some. The sample lists about 95,000 clones, around 75% occurring once. V dropped 2 bases and J dropped 3 bases, with 8 bases sitting between them. The CDR3 is 14 residues long. Germline V gives CDR1 SGHVS, CDR2 FQNEAQ. The chain is built from TRBV7-8 and TRBJ2-1, with a possible D match to TRBD2 (5 bases). This clonotype originated in a man aged 18 to 30 in good health and CMV-seropositive. The sequenced sample consisted of PBMCs. The CDR3 loop reads CASSLSGDYNEQFF. The CDR3 DNA is TGTGCCAGCAGCTTAAGCGGAGACTACAATGAGCAGTTCTTC.